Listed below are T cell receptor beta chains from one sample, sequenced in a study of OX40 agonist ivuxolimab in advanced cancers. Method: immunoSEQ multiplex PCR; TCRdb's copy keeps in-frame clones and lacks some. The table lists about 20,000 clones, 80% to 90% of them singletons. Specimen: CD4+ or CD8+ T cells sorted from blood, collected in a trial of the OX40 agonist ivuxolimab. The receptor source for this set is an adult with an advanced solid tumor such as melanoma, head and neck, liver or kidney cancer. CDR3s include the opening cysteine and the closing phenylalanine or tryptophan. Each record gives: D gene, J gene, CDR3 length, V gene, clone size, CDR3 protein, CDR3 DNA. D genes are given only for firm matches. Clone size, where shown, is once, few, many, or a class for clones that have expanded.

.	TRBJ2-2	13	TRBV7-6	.	CASIEKNTGELFF	TGTGCCAGCATCGAGAAGAACACCGGGGAGCTGTTTTTT
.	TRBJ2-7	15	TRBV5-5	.	CASSLIGASSYEQYF	TGTGCCAGCAGCTTGATCGGCGCTTCCTCCTACGAGCAGTACTTC
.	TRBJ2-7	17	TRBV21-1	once	CASSKLPDKEGTYEQYF	TGTGCCAGCAGCAAGCTCCCAGATAAAGAGGGGACCTACGAGCAGTACTTC
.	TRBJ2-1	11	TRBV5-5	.	CASSLFGEQFF	TGTGCCAGCAGCTTGTTTGGTGAGCAGTTCTTC
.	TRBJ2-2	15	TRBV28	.	CASESGKGKDGELFF	TGTGCCAGCGAGAGTGGAAAGGGAAAGGACGGGGAGCTGTTTTTT
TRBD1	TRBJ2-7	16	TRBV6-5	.	CASSYTPGQGVYEQYF	TGTGCCAGCAGTTACACACCGGGACAGGGTGTCTACGAGCAGTACTTC
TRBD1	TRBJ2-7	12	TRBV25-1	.	CASSVIRGPQYF	TGTGCCAGCAGTGTAATAAGGGGGCCGCAGTACTTC
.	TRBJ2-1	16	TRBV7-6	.	CASSLESYDSYNEQFF	TGTGCCAGCAGCTTAGAAAGTTATGACAGCTACAATGAGCAGTTCTTC
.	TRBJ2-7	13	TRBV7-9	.	CASTKGGSYEQYF	TGTGCCAGCACGAAAGGAGGGAGCTACGAGCAGTACTTC
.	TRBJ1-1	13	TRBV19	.	CASSIGGNTEAFF	TGTGCCAGTAGTATAGGTGGGAACACTGAAGCTTTCTTT
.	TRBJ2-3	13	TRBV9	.	CASSTTSTDTQYF	TGTGCCAGCAGCACGACTAGCACAGATACGCAGTATTTT
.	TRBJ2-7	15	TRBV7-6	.	CASSALLASNYEQYF	TGTGCCAGCAGCGCCCTTCTGGCATCTAACTACGAGCAGTACTTC
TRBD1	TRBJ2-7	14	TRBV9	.	CASSVGTVSYEQYF	TGTGCCAGCAGCGTTGGGACAGTGTCCTACGAGCAGTACTTC
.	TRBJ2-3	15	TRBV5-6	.	CASSHVGGSTDTQYF	TGTGCCAGCAGCCATGTAGGGGGAAGCACAGATACGCAGTATTTT
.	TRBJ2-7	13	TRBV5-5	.	CASSLVREDEQYF	TGTGCCAGCAGCTTGGTGAGGGAGGACGAGCAGTACTTC
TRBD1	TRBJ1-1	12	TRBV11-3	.	CASSTGETEAFF	TGTGCCAGCAGCACAGGGGAGACTGAAGCTTTCTTT
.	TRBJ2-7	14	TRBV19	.	CASSIMGAAYEQYF	TGTGCCAGTAGTATAATGGGGGCCGCTTACGAGCAGTACTTC
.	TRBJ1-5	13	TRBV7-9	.	CASSSGLSVTQHF	TGTGCCAGCAGCTCAGGTCTGTCGGTGACCCAGCATTTT
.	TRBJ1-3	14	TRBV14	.	CASSIVGSGNTIYF	TGTGCCAGCAGCATCGTCGGTAGTGGAAACACCATATATTTT
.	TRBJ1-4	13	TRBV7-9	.	CASSSGPQNQLFF	TGTGCCAGCAGCTCCGGGCCCCAGAATCAACTGTTTTTT
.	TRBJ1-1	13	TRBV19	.	CASSIGKNTEAFF	TGTGCCAGTAGTATAGGAAAAAACACTGAAGCTTTCTTT
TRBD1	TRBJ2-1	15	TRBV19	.	CASSPTGGGMVEQFF	TGTGCCAGTAGCCCGACAGGGGGCGGGATGGTTGAGCAGTTCTTC
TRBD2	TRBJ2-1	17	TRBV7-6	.	CASSSLAGGPLVGEQFF	TGTGCCAGCAGTTCACTAGCGGGAGGGCCTTTAGTTGGTGAGCAGTTCTTC
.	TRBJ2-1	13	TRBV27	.	CASRADSYNEQFF	TGTGCCAGTCGAGCGGACTCCTACAATGAGCAGTTCTTC
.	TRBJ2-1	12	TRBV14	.	CASNGGGNEQFF	TGTGCCAGCAACGGGGGAGGCAATGAGCAGTTCTTC
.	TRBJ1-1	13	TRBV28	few	CASSLDDNTEAFF	TGTGCCAGCAGTTTGGACGACAACACTGAAGCTTTCTTT
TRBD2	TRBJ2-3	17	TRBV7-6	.	CASSFFTSGAITDTQYF	TGTGCCAGCAGCTTCTTCACTAGCGGGGCGATCACAGATACGCAGTATTTT
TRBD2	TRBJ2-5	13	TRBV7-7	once	CASSQGEGETQYF	TGTGCCAGCAGCCAAGGGGAGGGGGAGACCCAGTACTTC
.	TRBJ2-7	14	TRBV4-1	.	CASSQQQFGYEQYF	TGCGCCAGCAGCCAACAGCAATTCGGCTACGAGCAGTACTTC
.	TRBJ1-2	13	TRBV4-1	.	CASSQDPWYGYTF	TGCGCCAGCAGCCAAGACCCTTGGTATGGCTACACCTTC
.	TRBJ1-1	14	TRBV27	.	CASSLSGGFTEAFF	TGCGCCAGCAGTTTATCGGGAGGGTTCACTGAAGCTTTCTTT
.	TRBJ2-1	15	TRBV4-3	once	CASSPGISSYNEQFF	TGCGCCAGCAGCCCGGGGATTAGCTCCTACAATGAGCAGTTCTTC
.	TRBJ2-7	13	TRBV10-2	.	CASSAGDAYEQYF	TGCGCCAGCAGTGCCGGGGATGCCTACGAGCAGTACTTC
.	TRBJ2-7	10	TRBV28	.	CASSNREQYF	TGTGCCAGCAGCAACCGGGAGCAGTACTTC
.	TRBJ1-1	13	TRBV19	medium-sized	CASSIGLWTEAFF	TGTGCCAGTAGTATAGGGCTATGGACTGAAGCTTTCTTT
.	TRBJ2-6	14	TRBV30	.	CAWSPGSGANVLTF	TGTGCCTGGAGTCCAGGGTCGGGGGCCAACGTCCTGACTTTC
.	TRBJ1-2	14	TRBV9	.	CASSVETQGYGYTF	TGTGCCAGCAGCGTCGAGACCCAGGGCTATGGCTACACCTTC
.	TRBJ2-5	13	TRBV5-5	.	CASSSRPQETQYF	TGTGCCAGCAGCTCACGGCCCCAAGAGACCCAGTACTTC
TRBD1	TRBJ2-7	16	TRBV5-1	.	CASSLAAAQGNYEQYF	TGCGCCAGCAGCTTGGCCGCGGCACAGGGGAACTACGAGCAGTACTTC
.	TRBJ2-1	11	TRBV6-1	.	CASKDWGEQFF	TGTGCCAGCAAGGACTGGGGTGAGCAGTTCTTC
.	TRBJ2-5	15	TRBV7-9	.	CASSFSGGYQETQYF	TGTGCCAGCAGCTTTTCGGGTGGGTACCAAGAGACCCAGTACTTC
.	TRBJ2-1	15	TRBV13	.	CASSLERQGKNEQFF	TGTGCCAGCAGCTTAGAGCGTCAGGGAAAAAATGAGCAGTTCTTC
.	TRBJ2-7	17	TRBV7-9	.	CASSLDLGQSSSYEQYF	TGTGCCAGCAGCTTAGATTTAGGACAGTCGAGCTCCTACGAGCAGTACTTC